This is a list of T cell receptor beta chains from one sample in a study of cytomegalovirus exposure and HLA in healthy donors. Here immunoSEQ multiplex PCR was the method, and the copy in TCRdb shows in-frame clones only, minus some. The sample records over 130,000 clones, approximately 84% being singletons. Specimen: PBMCs. The receptors stem from a man aged 25 to 40 in good health and CMV-seropositive. Both conserved end residues are part of each CDR3. Fields, in order: V gene, CDR3 protein.

>TRBV7-8
CASSLASGFRGYGYTF
>TRBV6-5
CASSYYGTGEGQFF
>TRBV6-4
CARSPPGWLAF
>TRBV6-6
CASSPPGSGRETQYF
>TRBV28
CASSMTGPYGYTF
>TRBV27
CASSFDTYTGELFF
>TRBV9
CASSAAGTSALGEQYF
>TRBV5-1
CASSLGRVGGGSKNEQFF
>TRBV6-5
CASRKAGGELFF
>TRBV5-4
CASSLAGGVTGELFF
>TRBV5-1
CASSPNRGRVQYQETQYF
>TRBV5-8
CASSLDRGNNQPQHF
>TRBV11-2
CANSGRGEKLFF
>TRBV7-9
CASSPGAEISGNTIYF
>TRBV10-3
CAISPGTGEGNEQFF
>TRBV2
CASSEAGRGTGGTEAFF